This TCR beta chain was recovered during a study of OX40 agonist ivuxolimab in advanced cancers. Study as a whole: Patients undergoing dose escalation presented with hepatocellular carcinoma, melanoma, renal cell or head and neck cancer. Two patients with cutaneous melanoma and one with hepatocellular carcinoma, three in total, showed partial responses.

This CDR3 contains 18 residues. The ends lost 2 bases at V and 5 bases at J; junction bases unmatched: 13. Germline lookup yields CDR1 MGHRA and CDR2 YSYEKL. Blood samples were obtained at baseline, cycle 4 day 1, and cycle 7 day 1. As concerns this clone: Its antigen is not known.

General observations from the study: In general, CD8+ T cells held more expanded clones than CD4+ did, on average.

Profiled with immunoSEQ multiplex PCR; TCRdb holds only in-frame clones, not every one. This sample has roughly 48,000 clones, with approximately 84% found just once. The TCR was taken from an adult with an advanced solid tumor such as melanoma, head and neck, liver or kidney cancer. This sequence joins TRBV4-1 and TRBJ2-1; 9 nucleotides line up with TRBD1. Sequenced here: CD4+ or CD8+ T cells sorted from blood, sampled in a trial of the OX40 agonist ivuxolimab. In nucleotides, the CDR3 is TGCGCCAGCAGCCAACAAAGAGGGGGGACAGGGACCGACAATGAGCAGTTCTTC. Translated: CASSQQRGGTGTDNEQFF.